The clone carrying this T cell receptor beta chain was seen once. These data belong to a study of blood T cell repertoires in COVID-19. For the study at large: Samples representing acute and convalescent COVID-19 were sourced from the United States, Italy and Spain. In each case, the material was cDNA or gDNA derived from T cells, B-cell-depleted T cells, or PBMCs.

Some clones are missing from TCRdb's copy, which holds only in-frame ones; the method was immunoSEQ multiplex PCR. The data contain 150,000 to 200,000 clones, roughly nine tenths of them singletons. Clinical histories supplied by participants themselves formed the basis of cohort assignment. Material for sequencing was PBMCs or T cells enriched from blood (not recorded which). The TCR was taken from a human donor with acute COVID-19. The donor label of this sample is uncertain.

The CDR3 loop reads CASSYGDGDQETQYF. The CDR3 DNA reads as TGTGCCAGCAGTTACGGTGACGGGGACCAAGAGACCCAGTACTTC. V is TRBV6-2 or TRBV6-3 and J is TRBJ2-5, with D possibly matching TRBD2 (5 bases). The CDR3 covers 15 residues. Germline CDR1 is MNHEY and CDR2 is SVGEGT. Trimming pared 2 bases from V and 0 bases from J, leaving 10 bases between.